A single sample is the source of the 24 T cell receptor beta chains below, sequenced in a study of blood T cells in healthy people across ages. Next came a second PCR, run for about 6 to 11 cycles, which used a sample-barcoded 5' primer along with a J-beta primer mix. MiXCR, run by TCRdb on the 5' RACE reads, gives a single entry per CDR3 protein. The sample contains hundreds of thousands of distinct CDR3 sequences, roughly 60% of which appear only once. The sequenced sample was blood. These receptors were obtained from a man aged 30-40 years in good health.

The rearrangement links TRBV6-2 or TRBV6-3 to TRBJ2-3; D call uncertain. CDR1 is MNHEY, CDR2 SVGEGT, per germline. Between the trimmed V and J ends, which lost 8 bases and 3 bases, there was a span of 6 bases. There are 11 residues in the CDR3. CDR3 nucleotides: TGTGCCAGCGCCTATACAGATACGCAGTATTTT. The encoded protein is CASAYTDTQYF.

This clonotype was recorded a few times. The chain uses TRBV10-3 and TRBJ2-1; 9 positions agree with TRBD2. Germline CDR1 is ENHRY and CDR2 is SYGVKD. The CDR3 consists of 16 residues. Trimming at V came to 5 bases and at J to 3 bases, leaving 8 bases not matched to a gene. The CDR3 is CAISPRTSVNYNEQFF. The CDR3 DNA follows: TGTGCCATCAGTCCTCGGACTAGCGTAAACTACAATGAGCAGTTCTTC.

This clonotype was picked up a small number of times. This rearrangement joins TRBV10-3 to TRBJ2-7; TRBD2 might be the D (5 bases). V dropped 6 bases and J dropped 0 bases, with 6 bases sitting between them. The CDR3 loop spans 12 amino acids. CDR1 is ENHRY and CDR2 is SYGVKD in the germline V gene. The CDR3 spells CAIRTSSYEQYF. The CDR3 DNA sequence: TGTGCCATCAGAACTAGCTCCTACGAGCAGTACTTC.

CDR3 DNA sequence: TGCGCCAGCAGCTCCCGGGACAGTCTATACAATGAGCAGTTCTTC. Translating it yields CASSSRDSLYNEQFF. The rearrangement links TRBV5-1 to TRBJ2-1; 7 bases agree with TRBD1. The CDR3 runs 15 residues. The germline V gene has CDR1 SGHRS and CDR2 YFSETQ. V lost 3 bases, J lost 4 bases, and 7 bases stayed unmatched.

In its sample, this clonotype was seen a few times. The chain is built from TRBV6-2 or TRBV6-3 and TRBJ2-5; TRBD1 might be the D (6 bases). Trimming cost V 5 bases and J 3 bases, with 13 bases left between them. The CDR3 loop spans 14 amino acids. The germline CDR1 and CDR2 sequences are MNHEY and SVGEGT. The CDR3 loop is CASSPTDSEETQYF. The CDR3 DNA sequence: TGTGCCAGCAGTCCCACGGACAGTGAAGAGACCCAGTACTTC.

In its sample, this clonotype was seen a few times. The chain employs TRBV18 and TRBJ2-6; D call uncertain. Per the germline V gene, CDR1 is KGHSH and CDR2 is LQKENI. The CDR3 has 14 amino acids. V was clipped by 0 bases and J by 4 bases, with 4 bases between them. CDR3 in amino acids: CASSPPYGANVLTF. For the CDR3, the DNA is TGTGCCAGCTCACCACCGTACGGGGCCAACGTCCTGACTTTC. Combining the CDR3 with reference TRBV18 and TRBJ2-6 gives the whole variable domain NAGVMQNPRHLVRRRGQEARLRCSPMKGHSHVYWYRQLPEEGLKFMVYLQKENIIDESGMPKERFSAEFPKEGPSILRIQQVVRGDSAAYFCASSPPYGANVLTFGAGSRLTVL.

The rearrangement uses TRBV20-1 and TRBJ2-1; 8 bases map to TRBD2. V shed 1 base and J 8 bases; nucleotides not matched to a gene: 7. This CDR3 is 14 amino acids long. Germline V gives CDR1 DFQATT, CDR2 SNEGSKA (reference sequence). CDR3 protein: CSARARAGAYEQFF. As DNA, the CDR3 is TGCAGTGCTAGAGCGAGAGCGGGAGCATATGAGCAGTTCTTC.

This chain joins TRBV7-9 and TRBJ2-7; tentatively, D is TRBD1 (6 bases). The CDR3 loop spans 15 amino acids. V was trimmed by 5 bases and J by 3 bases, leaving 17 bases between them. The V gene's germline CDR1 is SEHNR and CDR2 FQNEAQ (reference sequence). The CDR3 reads CASSGVGQSYYEQYF. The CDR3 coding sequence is TGTGCCAGCAGCGGCGTGGGACAATCTTACTACGAGCAGTACTTC.

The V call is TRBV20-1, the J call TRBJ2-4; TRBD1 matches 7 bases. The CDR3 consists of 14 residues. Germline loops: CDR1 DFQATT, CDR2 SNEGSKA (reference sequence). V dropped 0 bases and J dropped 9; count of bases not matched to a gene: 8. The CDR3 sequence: CSAREGGGASIQYF. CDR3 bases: TGCAGTGCTAGAGAAGGGGGCGGTGCAAGCATTCAGTACTTC.

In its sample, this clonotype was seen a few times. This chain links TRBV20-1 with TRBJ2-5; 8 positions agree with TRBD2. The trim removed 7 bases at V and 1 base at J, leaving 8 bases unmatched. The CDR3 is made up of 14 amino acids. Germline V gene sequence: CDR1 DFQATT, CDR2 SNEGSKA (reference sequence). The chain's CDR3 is CSGGGRYIQETQYF. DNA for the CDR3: TGCAGTGGGGGCGGGAGGTATATCCAAGAGACCCAGTACTTC.

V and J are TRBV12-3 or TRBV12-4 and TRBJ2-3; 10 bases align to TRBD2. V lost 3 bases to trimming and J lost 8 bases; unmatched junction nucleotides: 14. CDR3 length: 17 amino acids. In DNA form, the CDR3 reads TGTGCCAGCAGTTTGGAGCGGGAGGGCCCCAGTTTAGGTACGCAGTATTTT. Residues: CASSLEREGPSLGTQYF.

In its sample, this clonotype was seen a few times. The CDR3: CASSSSGSSDEQFF. CDR3 DNA: TGTGCCAGCAGCTCTAGCGGGAGCAGCGATGAGCAGTTCTTC. J is TRBJ2-1 and V is TRBV7-2; TRBD2 aligns across 10 bases. The CDR3 has 14 residues. Germline values: CDR1 SGHTA, CDR2 FQGNSA. With 4 bases clipped from V and 8 bases from J, the junction kept 5 bases outside the gene matches.

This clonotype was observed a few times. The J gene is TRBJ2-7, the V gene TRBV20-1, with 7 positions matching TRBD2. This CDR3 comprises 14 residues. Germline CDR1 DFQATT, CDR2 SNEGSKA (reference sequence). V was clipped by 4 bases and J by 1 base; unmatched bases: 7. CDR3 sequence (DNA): TGCAGTGCTACCAGGCTAGCGGATTCCTACGAGCAGTACTTC. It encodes CSATRLADSYEQYF.

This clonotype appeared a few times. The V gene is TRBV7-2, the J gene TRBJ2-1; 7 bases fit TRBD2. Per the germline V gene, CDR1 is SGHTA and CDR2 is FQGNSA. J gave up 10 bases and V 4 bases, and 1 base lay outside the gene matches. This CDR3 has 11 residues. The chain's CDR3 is CASSWGLEQFF. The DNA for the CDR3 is TGTGCCAGCAGCTGGGGACTAGAGCAGTTCTTC.

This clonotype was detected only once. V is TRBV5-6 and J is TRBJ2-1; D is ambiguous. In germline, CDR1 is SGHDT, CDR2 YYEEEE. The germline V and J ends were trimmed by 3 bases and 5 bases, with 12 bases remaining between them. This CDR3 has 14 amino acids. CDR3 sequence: CASSWKTDHNEQFF. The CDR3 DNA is TGTGCCAGCAGCTGGAAGACCGACCACAATGAGCAGTTCTTC. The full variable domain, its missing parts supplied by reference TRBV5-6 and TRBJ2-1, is DAGVTQSPTHLIKTRGQQVTLRCSPKSGHDTVSWYQQALGQGPQFIFQYYEEEERQRGNFPDRFSGHQFPNYSSELNVNALLLGDSALYLCASSWKTDHNEQFFGPGTRLTVL.

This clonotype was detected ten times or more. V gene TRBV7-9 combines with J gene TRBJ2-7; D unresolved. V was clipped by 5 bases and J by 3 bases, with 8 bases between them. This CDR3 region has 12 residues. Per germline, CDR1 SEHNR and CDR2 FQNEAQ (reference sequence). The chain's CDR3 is CASSQDHYEQYF. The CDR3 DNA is TGTGCCAGCAGCCAGGACCACTACGAGCAGTACTTC.

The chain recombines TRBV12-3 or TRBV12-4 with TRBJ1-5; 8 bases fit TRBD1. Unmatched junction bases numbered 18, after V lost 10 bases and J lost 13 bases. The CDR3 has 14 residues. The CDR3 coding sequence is TGTGCCAACAGGATGGGACAGGACGGTCGGGGTCAGCATTTT. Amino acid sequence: CANRMGQDGRGQHF.

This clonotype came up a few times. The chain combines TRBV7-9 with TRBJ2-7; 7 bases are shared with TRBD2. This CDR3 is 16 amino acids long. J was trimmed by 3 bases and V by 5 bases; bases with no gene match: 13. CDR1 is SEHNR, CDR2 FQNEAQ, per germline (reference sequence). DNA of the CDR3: TGTGCCAGCAGCCCCAGTCGGGGGGTGGACTTCTACGAGCAGTACTTC. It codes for CASSPSRGVDFYEQYF.

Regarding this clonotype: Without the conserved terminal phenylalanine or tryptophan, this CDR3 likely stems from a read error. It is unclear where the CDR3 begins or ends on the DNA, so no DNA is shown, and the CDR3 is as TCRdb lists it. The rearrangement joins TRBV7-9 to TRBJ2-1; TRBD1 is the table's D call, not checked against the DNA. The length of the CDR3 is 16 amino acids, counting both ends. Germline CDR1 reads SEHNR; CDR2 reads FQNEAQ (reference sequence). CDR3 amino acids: CASSSDRGLRGYTFGS.

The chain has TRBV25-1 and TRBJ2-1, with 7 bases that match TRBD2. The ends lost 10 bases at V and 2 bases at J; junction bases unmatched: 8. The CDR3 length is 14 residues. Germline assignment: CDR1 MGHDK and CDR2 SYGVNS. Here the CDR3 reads CATLTGGPYNEQFF. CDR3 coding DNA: TGTGCCACTCTCACGGGGGGTCCCTACAATGAGCAGTTCTTC. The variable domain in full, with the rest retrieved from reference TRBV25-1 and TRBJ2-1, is EADIYQTPRYLVIGTGKKITLECSQTMGHDKMYWYQQDPGMELHLIHYSYGVNSTEKGDLSSESTVSRIRTEHFPLTLESARPSHTSQYLCATLTGGPYNEQFFGPGTRLTVL.

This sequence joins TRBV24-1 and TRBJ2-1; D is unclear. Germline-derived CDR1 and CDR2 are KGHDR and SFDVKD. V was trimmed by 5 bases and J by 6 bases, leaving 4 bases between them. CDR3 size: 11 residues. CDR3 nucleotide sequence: TGTGCCACCAGTGGGGGCAATGAGCAGTTCTTC. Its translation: CATSGGNEQFF.

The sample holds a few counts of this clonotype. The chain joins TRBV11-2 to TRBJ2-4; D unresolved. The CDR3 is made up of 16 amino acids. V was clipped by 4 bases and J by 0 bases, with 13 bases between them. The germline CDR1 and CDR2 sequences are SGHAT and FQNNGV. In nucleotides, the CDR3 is TGTGCCAGCAGCTCGGCAGGCCACTTAGCCAAAAACATTCAGTACTTC. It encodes CASSSAGHLAKNIQYF.

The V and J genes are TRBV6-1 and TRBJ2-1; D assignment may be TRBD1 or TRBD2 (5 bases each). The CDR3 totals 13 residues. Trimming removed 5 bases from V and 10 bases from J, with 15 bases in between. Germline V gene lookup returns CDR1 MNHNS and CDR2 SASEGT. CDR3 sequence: CASSRGSFYEQFF. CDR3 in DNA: TGTGCCAGCAGTCGGGGCAGCTTCTACGAGCAGTTCTTC.

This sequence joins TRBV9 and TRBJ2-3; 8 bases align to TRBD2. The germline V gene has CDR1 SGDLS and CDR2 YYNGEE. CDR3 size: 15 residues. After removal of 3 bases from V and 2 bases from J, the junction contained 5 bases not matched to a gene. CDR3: CASSESGGLTDTQYF. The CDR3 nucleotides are TGTGCCAGCAGCGAGAGCGGGGGCCTCACAGATACGCAGTATTTT.